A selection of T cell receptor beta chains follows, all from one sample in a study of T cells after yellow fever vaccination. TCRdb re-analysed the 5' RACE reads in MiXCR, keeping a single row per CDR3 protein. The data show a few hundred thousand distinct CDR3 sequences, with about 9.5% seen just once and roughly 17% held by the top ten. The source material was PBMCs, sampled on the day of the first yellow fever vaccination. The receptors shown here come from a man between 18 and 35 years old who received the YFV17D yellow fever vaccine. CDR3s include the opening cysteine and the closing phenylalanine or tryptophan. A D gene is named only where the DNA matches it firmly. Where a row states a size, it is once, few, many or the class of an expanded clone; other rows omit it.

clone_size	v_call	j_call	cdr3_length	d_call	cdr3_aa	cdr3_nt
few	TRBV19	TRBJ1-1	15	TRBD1	CASSITGGPLTEAFF	TGTGCCAGTAGTATAACAGGGGGGCCCCTGACTGAAGCTTTCTTT
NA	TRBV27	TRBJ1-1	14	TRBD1	CASSRRGGNTEAFF	TGTGCCAGCAGCCGCAGGGGGGGGAACACTGAAGCTTTCTTT
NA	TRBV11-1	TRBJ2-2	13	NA	CASSRGHVWELFF	TGTGCCAGCAGCCGGGGGCACGTCTGGGAGCTGTTTTTT
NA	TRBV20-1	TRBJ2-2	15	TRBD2	CSARSSGALPGELFF	TGCAGTGCTAGGTCCAGCGGGGCGCTTCCCGGGGAGCTGTTTTTT
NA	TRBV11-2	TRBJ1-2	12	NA	CASSLVGNGYTF	TGTGCCAGCAGCTTAGTGGGGAATGGCTACACCTTC
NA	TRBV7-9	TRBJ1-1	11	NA	CASSWGNEAFF	TGTGCCAGCAGCTGGGGGAATGAAGCTTTCTTT
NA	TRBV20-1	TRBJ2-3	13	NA	CSARYATTDTQYF	TGCAGTGCTAGATACGCTACCACAGATACGCAGTATTTT
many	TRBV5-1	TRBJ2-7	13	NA	CASSYRVRHEQYF	TGCGCCAGCAGTTACAGGGTCAGGCACGAGCAGTACTTC
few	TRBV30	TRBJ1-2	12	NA	CAWSYQTGGYTF	TGTGCCTGGAGTTACCAGACCGGTGGCTACACCTTC
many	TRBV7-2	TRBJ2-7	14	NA	CASSLAGGPYEQYF	TGTGCCAGCAGCTTAGCGGGGGGGCCCTACGAGCAGTACTTC
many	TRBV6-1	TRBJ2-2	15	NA	CASSPPPGFAGELFF	TGTGCCAGCAGTCCCCCCCCAGGGTTTGCCGGGGAGCTGTTTTTT
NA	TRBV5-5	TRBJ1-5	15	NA	CASSLERYLNQPQHF	TGTGCCAGCAGCTTGGAAAGGTACCTGAATCAGCCCCAGCATTTT
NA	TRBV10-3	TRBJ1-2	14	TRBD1	CAISERTGGSGYTF	TGTGCCATCAGTGAGCGGACAGGGGGATCTGGCTACACCTTC
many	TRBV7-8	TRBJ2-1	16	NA	CASSLAEGGGTNEQFF	TGTGCCAGCAGCTTAGCGGAGGGGGGGGGAACCAATGAGCAGTTCTTC
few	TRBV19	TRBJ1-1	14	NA	CASSIGGSFTEAFF	TGTGCCAGTAGTATTGGGGGGAGCTTCACTGAAGCTTTCTTT
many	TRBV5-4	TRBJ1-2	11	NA	CASSDGDLYTF	TGTGCCAGCAGCGACGGGGACCTCTACACCTTC
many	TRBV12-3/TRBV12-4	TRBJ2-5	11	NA	CASSSRGAQYF	TGTGCCAGCAGTTCTCGCGGGGCCCAGTACTTC
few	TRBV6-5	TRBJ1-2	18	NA	CASSYSSPRGMTNYGYTF	TGTGCCAGCAGTTACTCGAGCCCGAGGGGTATGACGAACTATGGCTACACCTTC
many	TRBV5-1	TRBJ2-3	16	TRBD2	CARNRLAGGTTDTQYF	TGCGCCAGAAACCGACTAGCGGGGGGGACCACAGATACGCAGTATTTT
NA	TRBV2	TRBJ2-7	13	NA	CASSGGGFDEQYF	TGTGCCAGCAGTGGGGGGGGCTTTGACGAGCAGTACTTC
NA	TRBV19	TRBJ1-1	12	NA	CASSGGATEAFF	TGTGCCAGTAGTGGAGGGGCCACTGAAGCTTTCTTT
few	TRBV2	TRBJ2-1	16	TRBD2	CASSESGGAGRSEQFF	TGTGCCAGCAGTGAATCGGGGGGGGCCGGCCGGAGTGAGCAGTTCTTC
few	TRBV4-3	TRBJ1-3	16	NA	CASSQDFQSSGNTIYF	TGCGCCAGCAGCCAAGATTTCCAGTCCTCTGGAAACACCATATATTTT
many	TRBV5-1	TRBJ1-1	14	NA	CASSLGEGSTEAFF	TGCGCCAGCAGCTTGGGCGAAGGGAGTACTGAAGCTTTCTTT